This entry is about one T cell receptor beta chain. Its antigen is undetermined. The data belong to a study of T cells in Graves' hyperthyroidism and ophthalmopathy. Clinical symptoms, serum thyroxine and TRAb, thyroid ultrasound and orbital computed tomography together formed the diagnostic basis. This CDR3 is built from 14 residues. The V gene's germline CDR1 is SGHVS and CDR2 FQNEAQ. Between the trimmed V and J ends, which lost 1 base and 6 bases, there was a span of 9 bases. Study-level findings and limits: Most clonotypes that expanded in the thyroid above 0.001 also showed up in blood. A model using 13 V-J features told ophthalmopathy apart from stable hyperthyroidism. Model output signaled ophthalmopathy a median approximately 6.2 months ahead of onset.

Researchers amplified the TCR beta CDR3 regions from RNA transcripts. Carried out on the TCR CDR3, a first-round RT-PCR used the HTBI primer set. Using its own MiXCR run on the multiplex PCR reads, TCRdb lists one record per CDR3 protein. The sample lists approximately 510,000 distinct CDR3 sequences; about 45% were seen once. The clonotype was recovered from an adult woman with Graves' disease, either hyperthyroidism or ophthalmopathy (not recorded which). The sample consisted of peripheral blood or thyroid tissue (not recorded which). The chain couples TRBV7-8 to TRBJ1-4; D is perhaps TRBD1 (5 bases). Here the CDR3 reads CASSLGGSDEKLFF. CDR3 DNA sequence: TGTGCCAGCAGCTTAGGGGGGTCGGATGAAAAACTGTTTTTT.